Below, one T cell receptor beta chain is given with its context. Its antigen is not identified. The libraries of TRB cDNA were constructed through 5' RACE using UMI labels. Following a re-call of the 5' RACE reads, TCRdb has one entry per CDR3 protein and lacks DNA. This specimen shows roughly 100,000 distinct CDR3 sequences; the ten leading clones hold around 0.4%. The germline V gene has CDR1 KGHDR and CDR2 SFDVKD. The CDR3 contains 14 residues. The source of the sample is a study of CXCR3-negative and CXCR3-positive naive CD8 T cells. Study-level points and caveats: Naive cells that were CXCR3-positive had more hydrophobic TRB CDR3s (compared with CXCR3-negative naive cells). Comparably high diversity was seen in both naive subsets, and much lower diversity in memory CD8+ cells. For naive cells, CXCR3-negative and CXCR3-positive subsets had similar TRBV-TRBJ usage; for memory cells, usage differed.

Cells classed as naive CD8+ T cells were CD45RO-CCR7+CD27+CD95-. The V gene is TRBV24-1, the J gene TRBJ2-7; TCRdb lists TRBD1, though no DNA is available to test this call. The clonotype comes from a human donor in good health. Some clones in this sample may be carry-over from other donors' samples. Sequences were obtained from naive CXCR3+ CD8+ T cells from blood. Specified subset: CD45RO-CCR7+CD27+CD95- naive CD8+ T cells expressing CXCR3 (TNR3+). The CDR3 reads CATYARAGVYEQYF.